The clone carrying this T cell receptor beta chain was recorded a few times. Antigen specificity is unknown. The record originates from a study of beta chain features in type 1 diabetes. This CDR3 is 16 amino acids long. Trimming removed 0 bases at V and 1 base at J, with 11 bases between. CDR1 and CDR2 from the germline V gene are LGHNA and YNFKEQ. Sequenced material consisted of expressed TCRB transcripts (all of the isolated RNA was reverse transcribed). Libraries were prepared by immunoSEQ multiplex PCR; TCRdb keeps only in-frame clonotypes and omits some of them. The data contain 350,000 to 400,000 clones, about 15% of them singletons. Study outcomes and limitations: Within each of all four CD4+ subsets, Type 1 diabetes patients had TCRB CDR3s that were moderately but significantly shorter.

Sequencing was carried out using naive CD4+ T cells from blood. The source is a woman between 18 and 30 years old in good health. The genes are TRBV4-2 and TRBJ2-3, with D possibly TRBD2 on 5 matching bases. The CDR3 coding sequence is TGTGCCAGCAGCCAAGAACCAGCGGAACGCACAGATACGCAGTATTTT. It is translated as CASSQEPAERTDTQYF.